This record concerns one TCR beta chain sequence. The CDR3 is made up of 20 amino acids. Germline V gene lookup returns CDR1 MNHEY and CDR2 SVGEGT. This record belongs to a study of T cells expressing NK-cell markers. Synthesis of TCR beta cDNA relied on 5'RACE template switching carrying UMIs. Reanalyzing the 5' RACE reads, TCRdb keeps one entry per CDR3 protein, without DNA. The listing records under 500,000 distinct CDR3 sequences. The rearrangement joins TRBV6-2 or TRBV6-3 to TRBJ2-7; TCRdb's D call, TRBD1, is unchecked because there is no DNA. The TCR originated in a woman between 18 and 69 years old in good health. Sequencing used blood T cells: a sorted CD56 or NKG2C T cell subset, CD4+ or CD8+ T cells, or bulk PBMC T cells (not recorded which). CDR3 sequence: CASTPWGGDDSHPPSYEQYF.